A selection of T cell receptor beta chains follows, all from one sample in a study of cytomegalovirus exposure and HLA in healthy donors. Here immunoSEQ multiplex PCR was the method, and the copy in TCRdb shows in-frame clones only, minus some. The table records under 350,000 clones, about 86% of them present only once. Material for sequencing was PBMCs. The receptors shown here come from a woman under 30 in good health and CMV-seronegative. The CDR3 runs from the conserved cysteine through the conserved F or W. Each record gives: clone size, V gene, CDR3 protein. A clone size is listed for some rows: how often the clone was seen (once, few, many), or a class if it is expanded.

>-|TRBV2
CASSGQGQLYTGNQPQHF
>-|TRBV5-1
CASSLVAGRFGNTIYF
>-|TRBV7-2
CASSFNPQGAYTQYF
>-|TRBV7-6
CASGLRNNNEQFF
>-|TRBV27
CASSFGRGSTYEQYF
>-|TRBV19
CASSMFGGRDSPLHF
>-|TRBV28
CASSPAGTGGNTIYF
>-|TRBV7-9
CAPTGITEAFF
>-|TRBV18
CASPPAGVNSGANVLTF
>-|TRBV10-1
CASSEGRRENEKLFF
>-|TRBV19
CASSVGTSGNNEQFF
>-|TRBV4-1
CASSLGTSGLSSYNEQFF
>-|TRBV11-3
CASSFEETQYF
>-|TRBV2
CASSEESASGYGYTF
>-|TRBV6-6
CASSYLGTGCTF
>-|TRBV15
CATSRAKQQNTEAFF
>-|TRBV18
CASSPPVKGAAFF
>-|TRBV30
CAWSVVSGSRETQYF
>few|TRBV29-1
CSVMYYLGQETQYF
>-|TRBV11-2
CASSSNRVQPLNEQFF
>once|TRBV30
CAWSLGGSDLRF
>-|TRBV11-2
CASSHGTAPYEQYF
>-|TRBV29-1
CSVLGLAGGTDTQYF
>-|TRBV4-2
CASSLRGTSRYEQYF
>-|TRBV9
CASSTSRVAGGYEQYF
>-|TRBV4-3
CASSRDGVGNSPLHF
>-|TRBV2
CASSEQGPGSTEAFF
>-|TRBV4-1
CASSQPAKDRTDTQYF
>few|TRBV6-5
CASSEMTEGGYGYTF
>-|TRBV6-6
CASSTTGNGYTF
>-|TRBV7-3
CASSLIGGQSNYGYTF
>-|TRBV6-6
CASTVGTGGFSYEQYF
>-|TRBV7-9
CASSLAERQGEIMAFF
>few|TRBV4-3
CASSQDEGTGSGYTF
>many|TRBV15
CATSTDRDSGANVLTF
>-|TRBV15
CATSGSRTGVSTDTQYF
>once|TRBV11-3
CASSLVLAGDEQFF
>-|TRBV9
CASSVAWAGKSIGGYTF
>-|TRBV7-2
CASSSRTGGYTF
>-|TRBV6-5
CASRGGGGTDTQYF
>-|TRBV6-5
CASRLGQSTYEQYF
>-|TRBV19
CASGGQSYEQYF
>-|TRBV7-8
CASSFNRGTNEKLFF
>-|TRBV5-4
CASSLSLTGGYNEQFF
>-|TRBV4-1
CASSHQGAVYEQYF
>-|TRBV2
CASSRGYPRERRSKNIQYF
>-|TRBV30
CAWRYRASSTDTQYF
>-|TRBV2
CASSEGLAGSYEQYF
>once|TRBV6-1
CASSDFPGTQYEQYF
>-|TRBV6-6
CASSLRGEQYF
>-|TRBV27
CASSRGQVYNSPLHF
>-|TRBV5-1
CASSKDRNYGYTF
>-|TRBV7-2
CASSSYPGEGNYGYTF
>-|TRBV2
CASRGRTGGNSPLHF
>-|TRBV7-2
CASSLGSGDTEAFF